Listed here are 5 T cell receptor beta chains from one sample, sequenced in a study of cytomegalovirus exposure and HLA in healthy donors. The assay was immunoSEQ multiplex PCR, and TCRdb's table has in-frame clones only and misses some. Among approximately 150,000 clones listed, about 86% were seen once. The specimen was PBMCs. The receptors come from a woman aged 25 to 45 in good health and CMV-seronegative.

A few counts support this clone. The chain combines TRBV30 with TRBJ1-2; 7 nucleotides match TRBD1. This CDR3 has 13 amino acids. The trim removed 3 bases at V and 5 bases at J, leaving 6 bases unmatched. Germline V gives CDR1 GTSNPN, CDR2 SVGIG (reference sequence). The CDR3 DNA sequence: TGTGCCTGGAGGGCCGGACAGGTTTATGGCTACACCTTC. Translating gives CAWRAGQVYGYTF.

For the CDR3, the DNA is TGCAGCGTTGACGGGGATGGGACCTACGAGCAGTACTTC. Encoded protein: CSVDGDGTYEQYF. V gene TRBV29-1 combines with J gene TRBJ2-7; maybe TRBD2 (5 bases). The germline V gene encodes CDR1 SQVTM and CDR2 ANQGSEA. There are 13 residues in the CDR3. V gave up 3 bases and J gave up 2 bases, with 11 bases separating them.

The genes are TRBV11-2 and TRBJ2-5; 11 nucleotides match TRBD1. Germline V gives CDR1 SGHAT, CDR2 FQNNGV. Trimming removed 5 bases from V and 5 bases from J; junction bases left unmatched: 13. The CDR3 is 17 amino acids. CDR3 sequence reads: CASSPPGQGGRKETQYF. The CDR3 DNA reads as TGTGCCAGCAGCCCACCGGGACAGGGGGGACGAAAGGAGACCCAGTACTTC.

The CDR3 loop is CASRRTGLGPTYEQYF. CDR3 DNA: TGTGCCAGTAGACGAACAGGACTAGGACCAACCTACGAGCAGTACTTC. The genes are TRBV19 and TRBJ2-7; TRBD2 aligns across 7 bases. The CDR3 spans 16 residues. Germline CDR1 is LNHDA and CDR2 is SQIVND (reference sequence). V shed 6 bases, J shed 2 bases, and the junction held 13 bases outside the gene matches.

The chain couples TRBV7-9 to TRBJ2-7, with TRBD1 identical over 7 bases. V lost 5 bases, J lost 4 bases, and 11 bases stayed unmatched. Germline loops: CDR1 SEHNR, CDR2 FQNEAQ (reference sequence). This CDR3 spans 15 amino acids. The CDR3 DNA is TGTGCCAGCAGCACTACCGGGACAGTAGGATACGAGCAGTACTTC. This codes for CASSTTGTVGYEQYF.